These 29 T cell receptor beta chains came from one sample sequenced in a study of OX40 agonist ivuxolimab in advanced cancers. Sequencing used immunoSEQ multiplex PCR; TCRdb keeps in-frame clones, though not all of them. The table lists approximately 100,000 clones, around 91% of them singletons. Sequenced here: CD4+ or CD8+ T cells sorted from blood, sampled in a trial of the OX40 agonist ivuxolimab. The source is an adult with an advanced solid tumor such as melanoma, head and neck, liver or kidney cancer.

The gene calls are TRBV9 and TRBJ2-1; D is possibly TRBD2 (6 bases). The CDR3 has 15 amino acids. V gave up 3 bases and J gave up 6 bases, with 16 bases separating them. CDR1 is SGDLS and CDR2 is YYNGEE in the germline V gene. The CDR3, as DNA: TGTGCCAGCAGCGGGAATAGCGGAGCGGGCAATGAGCAGTTCTTC. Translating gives CASSGNSGAGNEQFF.

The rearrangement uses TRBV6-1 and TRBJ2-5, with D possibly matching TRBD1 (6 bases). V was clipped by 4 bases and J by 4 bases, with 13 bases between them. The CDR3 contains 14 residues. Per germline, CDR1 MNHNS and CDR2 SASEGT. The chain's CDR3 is CASSATGLRETQYF. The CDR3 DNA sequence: TGTGCCAGCAGTGCCACAGGGCTTAGAGAGACCCAGTACTTC.

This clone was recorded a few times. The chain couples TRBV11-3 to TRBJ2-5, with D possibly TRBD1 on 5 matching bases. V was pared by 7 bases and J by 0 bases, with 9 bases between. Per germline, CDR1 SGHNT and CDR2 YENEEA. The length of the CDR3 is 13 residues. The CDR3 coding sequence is TGTGCCAGCAACCGACAGTACCAAGAGACCCAGTACTTC. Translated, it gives CASNRQYQETQYF.

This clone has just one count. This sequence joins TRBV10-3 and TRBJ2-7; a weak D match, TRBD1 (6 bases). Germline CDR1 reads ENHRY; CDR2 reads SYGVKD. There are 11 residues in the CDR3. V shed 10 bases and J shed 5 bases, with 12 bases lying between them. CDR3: CATTGLDEQYF. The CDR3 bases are TGTGCCACAACAGGGCTCGACGAGCAGTACTTC.

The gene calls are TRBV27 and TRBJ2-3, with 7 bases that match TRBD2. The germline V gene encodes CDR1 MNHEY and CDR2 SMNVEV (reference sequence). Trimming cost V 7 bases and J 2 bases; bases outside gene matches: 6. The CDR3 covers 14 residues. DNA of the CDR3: TGTGCCAGCACCTTAGCGGGTAACACAGATACGCAGTATTTT. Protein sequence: CASTLAGNTDTQYF.

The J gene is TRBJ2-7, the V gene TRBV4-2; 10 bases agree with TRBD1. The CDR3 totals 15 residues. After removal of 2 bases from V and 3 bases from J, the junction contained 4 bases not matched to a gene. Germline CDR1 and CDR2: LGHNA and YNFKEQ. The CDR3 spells CASSQTTGGIYEQYF. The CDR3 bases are TGTGCCAGCAGCCAAACGACAGGGGGCATCTACGAGCAGTACTTC.

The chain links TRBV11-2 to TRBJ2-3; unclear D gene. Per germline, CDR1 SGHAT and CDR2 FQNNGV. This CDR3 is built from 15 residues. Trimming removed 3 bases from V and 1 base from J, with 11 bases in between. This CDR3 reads CASSLMGTGTDTQYF. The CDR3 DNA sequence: TGTGCCAGCAGCTTGATGGGAACGGGCACAGATACGCAGTATTTT.

CDR3 in DNA: TGTGCCAGCGGATCACGGGGGCTGGATAATTCACCCCTCCACTTT. Amino acids: CASGSRGLDNSPLHF. The V call is TRBV13, the J call TRBJ1-6; possible D gene TRBD1, 6 bases. The CDR3 loop spans 15 amino acids. Germline CDR1 PRHDT, CDR2 FYEKMQ (reference sequence). The V and J ends lost 8 bases and 5 bases respectively, with 16 bases between them.

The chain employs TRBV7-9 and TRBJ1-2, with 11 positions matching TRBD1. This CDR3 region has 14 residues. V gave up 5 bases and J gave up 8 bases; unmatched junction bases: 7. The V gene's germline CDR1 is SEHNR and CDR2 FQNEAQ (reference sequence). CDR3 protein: CASSAGQGARGYTF. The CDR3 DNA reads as TGTGCCAGCAGCGCAGGACAGGGGGCGCGAGGCTACACCTTC.

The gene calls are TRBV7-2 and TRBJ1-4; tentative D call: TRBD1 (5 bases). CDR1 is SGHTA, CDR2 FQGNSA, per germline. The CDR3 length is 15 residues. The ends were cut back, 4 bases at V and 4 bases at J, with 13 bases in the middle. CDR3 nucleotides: TGTGCCAGCAGCTCCCGGGACGGCCTTAATGAAAAACTGTTTTTT. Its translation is CASSSRDGLNEKLFF.

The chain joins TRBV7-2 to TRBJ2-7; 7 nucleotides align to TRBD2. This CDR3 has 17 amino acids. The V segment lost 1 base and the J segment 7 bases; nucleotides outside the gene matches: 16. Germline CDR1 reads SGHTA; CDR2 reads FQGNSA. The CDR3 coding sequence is TGTGCCAGCAGCTTAGTAGGGGCTAGCGGATTCAATTGGGAGCAGTACTTC. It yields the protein CASSLVGASGFNWEQYF.

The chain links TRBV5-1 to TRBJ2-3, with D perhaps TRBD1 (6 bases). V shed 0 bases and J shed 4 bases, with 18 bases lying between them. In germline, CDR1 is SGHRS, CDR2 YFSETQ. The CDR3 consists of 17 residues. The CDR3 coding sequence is TGCGCCAGCAGCTTGGAGGGAAGGGGGTCCTGGGCAGATACGCAGTATTTT. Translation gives CASSLEGRGSWADTQYF.

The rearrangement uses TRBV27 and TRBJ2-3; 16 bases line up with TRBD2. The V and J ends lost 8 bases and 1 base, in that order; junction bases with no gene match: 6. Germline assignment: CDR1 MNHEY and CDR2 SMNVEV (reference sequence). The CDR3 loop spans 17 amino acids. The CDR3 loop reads CASGGLAGGPGTDTQYF. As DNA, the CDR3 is TGTGCCAGCGGGGGACTAGCGGGAGGGCCCGGCACAGATACGCAGTATTTT.

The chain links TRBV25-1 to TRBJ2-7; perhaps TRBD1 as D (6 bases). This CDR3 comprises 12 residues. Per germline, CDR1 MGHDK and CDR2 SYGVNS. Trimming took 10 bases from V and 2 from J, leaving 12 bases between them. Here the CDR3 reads CATTGNPYEQYF. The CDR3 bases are TGTGCCACTACAGGGAACCCCTACGAGCAGTACTTC.

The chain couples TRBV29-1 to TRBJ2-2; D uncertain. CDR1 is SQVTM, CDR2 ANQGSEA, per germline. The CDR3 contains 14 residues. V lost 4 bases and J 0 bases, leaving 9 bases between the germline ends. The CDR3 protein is CSVGYRANTGELFF. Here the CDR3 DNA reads TGCAGCGTTGGGTATCGGGCGAACACCGGGGAGCTGTTTTTT.

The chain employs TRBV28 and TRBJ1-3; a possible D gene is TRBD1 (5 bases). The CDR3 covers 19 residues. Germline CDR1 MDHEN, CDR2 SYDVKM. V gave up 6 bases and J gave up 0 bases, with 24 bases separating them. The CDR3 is CASRVYRWGRDHSGNTIYF. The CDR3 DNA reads TGTGCCAGCAGAGTTTACCGGTGGGGCAGGGACCACTCTGGAAACACCATATATTTT.

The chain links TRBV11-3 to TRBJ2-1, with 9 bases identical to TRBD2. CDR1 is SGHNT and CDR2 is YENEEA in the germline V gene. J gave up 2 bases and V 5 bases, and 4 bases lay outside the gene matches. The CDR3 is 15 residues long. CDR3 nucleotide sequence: TGTGCCAGCAGCAACCTAGCGGGACCCTACAATGAGCAGTTCTTC. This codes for CASSNLAGPYNEQFF.

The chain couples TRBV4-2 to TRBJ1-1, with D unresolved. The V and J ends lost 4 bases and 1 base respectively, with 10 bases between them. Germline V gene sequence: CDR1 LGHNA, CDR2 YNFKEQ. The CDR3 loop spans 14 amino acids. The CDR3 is CASSRLPGNTEAFF. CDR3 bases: TGTGCCAGCAGCCGCTTGCCCGGGAACACTGAAGCTTTCTTT.

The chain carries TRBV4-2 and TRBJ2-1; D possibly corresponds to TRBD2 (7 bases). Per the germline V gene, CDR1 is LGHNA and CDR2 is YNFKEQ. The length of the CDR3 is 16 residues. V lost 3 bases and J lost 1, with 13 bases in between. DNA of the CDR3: TGTGCCAGCAGCCAGCCCGGGGGGCGATCCTACAATGAGCAGTTCTTC. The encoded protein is CASSQPGGRSYNEQFF.

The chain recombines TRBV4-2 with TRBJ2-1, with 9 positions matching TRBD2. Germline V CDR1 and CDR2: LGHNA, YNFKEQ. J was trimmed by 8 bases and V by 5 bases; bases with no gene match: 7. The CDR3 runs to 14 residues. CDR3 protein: CASSWREGGDEQFF. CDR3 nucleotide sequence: TGTGCCAGCAGCTGGCGGGAGGGTGGGGATGAGCAGTTCTTC.

The CDR3 nucleotides are TGTGCCAGCAAGGGCAATGAGCAGTTCTTC. Translated: CASKGNEQFF. This chain links TRBV6-1 with TRBJ2-1; D unclear. Germline lookup yields CDR1 MNHNS and CDR2 SASEGT. This CDR3 region has 10 residues. The V gene lost 7 bases and the J gene lost 6 bases, with 4 bases spanning the gap.

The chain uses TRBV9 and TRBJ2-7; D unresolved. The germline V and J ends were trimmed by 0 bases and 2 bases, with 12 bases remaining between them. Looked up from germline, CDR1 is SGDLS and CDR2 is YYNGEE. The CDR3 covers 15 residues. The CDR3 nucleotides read TGTGCCAGCAGCGTAGCTACAGCAAGGCCCTACGAGCAGTACTTC. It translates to CASSVATARPYEQYF. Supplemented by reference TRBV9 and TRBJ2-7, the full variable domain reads DSGVTQTPKHLITATGQRVTLRCSPRSGDLSVYWYQQSLDQGLQFLIQYYNGEERAKGNILERFSAQQFPDLHSELNLSSLELGDSALYFCASSVATARPYEQYFGPGTRLTVT.

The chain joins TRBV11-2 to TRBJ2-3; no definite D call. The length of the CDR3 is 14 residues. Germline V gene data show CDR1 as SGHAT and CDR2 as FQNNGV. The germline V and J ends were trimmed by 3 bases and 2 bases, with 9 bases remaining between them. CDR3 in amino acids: CASSFPLTTDTQYF. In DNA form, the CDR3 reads TGTGCCAGCAGCTTTCCGCTCACCACAGATACGCAGTATTTT.

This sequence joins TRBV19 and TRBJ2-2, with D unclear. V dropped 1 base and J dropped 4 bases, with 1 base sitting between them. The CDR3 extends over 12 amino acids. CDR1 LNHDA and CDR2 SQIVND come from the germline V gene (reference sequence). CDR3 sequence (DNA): TGTGCCAGTAGTATAGGCACCGGGGAGCTGTTTTTT. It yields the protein CASSIGTGELFF.

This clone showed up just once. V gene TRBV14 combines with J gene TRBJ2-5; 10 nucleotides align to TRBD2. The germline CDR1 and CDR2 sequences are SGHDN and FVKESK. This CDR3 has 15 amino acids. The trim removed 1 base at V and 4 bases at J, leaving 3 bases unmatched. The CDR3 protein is CASSQVLAGVETQYF. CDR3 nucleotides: TGTGCCAGCAGCCAAGTTCTAGCGGGAGTAGAGACCCAGTACTTC. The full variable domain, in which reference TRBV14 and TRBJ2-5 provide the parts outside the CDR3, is EAGVTQFPSHSVIEKGQTVTLRCDPISGHDNLYWYRRVMGKEIKFLLHFVKESKQDESGMPNNRFLAERTGGTYSTLKVQPAELEDSGVYFCASSQVLAGVETQYFGPGTRLLVL.

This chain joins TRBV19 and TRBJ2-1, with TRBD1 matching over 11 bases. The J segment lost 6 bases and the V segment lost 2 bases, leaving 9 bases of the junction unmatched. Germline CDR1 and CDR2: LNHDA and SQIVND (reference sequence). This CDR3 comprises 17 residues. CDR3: CASSIRTGGVIFNEQFF. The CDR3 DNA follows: TGTGCCAGTAGTATAAGGACAGGGGGCGTAATCTTCAATGAGCAGTTCTTC. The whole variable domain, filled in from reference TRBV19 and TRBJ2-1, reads DGGITQSPKYLFRKEGQNVTLSCEQNLNHDAMYWYRQDPGQGLRLIYYSQIVNDFQKGDIAEGYSVSREKKESFPLTVTSAQKNPTAFYLCASSIRTGGVIFNEQFFGPGTRLTVL.

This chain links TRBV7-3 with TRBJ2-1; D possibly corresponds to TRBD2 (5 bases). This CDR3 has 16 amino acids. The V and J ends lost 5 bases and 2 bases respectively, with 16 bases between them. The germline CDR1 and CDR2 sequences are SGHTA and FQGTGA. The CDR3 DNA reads TGTGCCAGCAGCCCAATAGGGAGCTGGACCTACAATGAGCAGTTCTTC. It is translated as CASSPIGSWTYNEQFF.

The CDR3 DNA sequence: TGTGCCAGCAGCTTAGTCAGGCAAGAGACCCAGTACTTC. It yields the protein CASSLVRQETQYF. The V and J genes are TRBV7-8 and TRBJ2-5; D call uncertain. Germline CDR1 and CDR2: SGHVS and FQNEAQ. The V end was cut by 1 base, the J end by 2 bases, with 5 bases between. The CDR3 loop spans 13 amino acids.

The CDR3 bases are TGCGCCAGCAGCCAAGACACTAGCGGGATAACGTACCAAGAGACCCAGTACTTC. It codes for CASSQDTSGITYQETQYF. V is TRBV4-1 and J is TRBJ2-5, with 10 nucleotides matching TRBD2. V lost 0 bases and J lost 0; bases outside the gene matches: 7. Germline loops: CDR1 MGHRA, CDR2 YSYEKL. CDR3 size: 18 residues.